The 25 T cell receptor beta chains in this list originate from one sample, sequenced in a study of OX40 agonist ivuxolimab in advanced cancers. The repertoire was sequenced with immunoSEQ multiplex PCR; TCRdb's copy has only in-frame clones and lacks some. The table lists fewer than 80,000 clones, about 85% of them singletons, with around 2.2% in the top ten. Sequencing was performed on CD4+ or CD8+ T cells sorted from blood, taken in a trial of the OX40 agonist ivuxolimab. These receptors came from an adult with an advanced solid tumor such as melanoma, head and neck, liver or kidney cancer.

V usage is TRBV6-1 and J usage is TRBJ2-1, with D uncertain. Germline CDR1 reads MNHNS; CDR2 reads SASEGT. V lost 7 bases, J lost 4 bases, and 11 bases lay in between. The CDR3 runs 13 residues. This chain's CDR3 is CASNGYRYNEQFF. CDR3 sequence (DNA): TGTGCCAGCAACGGATATCGGTACAATGAGCAGTTCTTC.

This chain uses TRBV6-4 with TRBJ2-3, with D uncertain. CDR3 length: 13 residues. Germline-derived CDR1 and CDR2 are MRHNA and SNTAGT. V shed 3 bases and J shed 5 bases, with 9 bases lying between them. The CDR3 protein is CASSEDLLDTQYF. CDR3 in DNA: TGTGCCAGCAGTGAAGACCTTTTAGATACGCAGTATTTT.

V gene TRBV9 combines with J gene TRBJ2-3; D remains ambiguous. CDR1 is SGDLS and CDR2 is YYNGEE in the germline V gene. The V end was cut by 4 bases, the J end by 4 bases, with 16 bases between. The CDR3 contains 15 residues. CDR3 protein: CASSPRGSVSDTQYF. The CDR3 coding sequence is TGTGCCAGCAGCCCCCGAGGAAGTGTTTCAGATACGCAGTATTTT.

This clone was seen once. The rearrangement joins TRBV5-1 to TRBJ1-4; D unresolved. Germline loops: CDR1 SGHRS, CDR2 YFSETQ. This CDR3 is built from 14 residues. Between the trimmed V and J ends, which lost 7 bases and 2 bases, there was a span of 12 bases. The CDR3 DNA reads as TGCGCCAGCCGACCCGGGTACACTAATGAAAAACTGTTTTTT. It is translated as CASRPGYTNEKLFF.

The chain uses TRBV5-5 and TRBJ1-3; D gene uncertain. V lost 1 base to trimming and J lost 4 bases, with 12 bases between them. The CDR3 spans 15 residues. Germline CDR1 and CDR2: SGHKS and YYEKEE (reference sequence). CDR3 bases: TGTGCCAGCAGCTTGAGTATCCTACGGGGAAACACCATATATTTT. It is translated as CASSLSILRGNTIYF.

The rearrangement uses TRBV10-3 and TRBJ2-7; the match to TRBD1 covers 9 bases. Germline trimming cut 7 bases from V and 4 bases from J; bases unmatched to any gene: 14. CDR3 length: 16 residues. Germline CDR1 and CDR2: ENHRY and SYGVKD. CDR3 nucleotide sequence: TGTGCCATCACCCCCTCTGAGGGACAGGGATCTTACGAGCAGTACTTC. This translates into CAITPSEGQGSYEQYF.

This chain uses TRBV7-9 with TRBJ1-4; no definite D call. The germline gives CDR1 SEHNR, CDR2 FQNEAQ (reference sequence). V shed 1 base and J shed 5 bases, with 11 bases lying between them. The CDR3 has 15 residues. The CDR3 DNA reads as TGTGCCAGCAGCTTAGATATGGGCCCCAATGAAAAACTGTTTTTT. Its protein product is CASSLDMGPNEKLFF.

The V call is TRBV4-2, the J call TRBJ1-1; D gene ambiguous. Germline V gene lookup returns CDR1 LGHNA and CDR2 YNFKEQ. This CDR3 region has 14 residues. V shed 0 bases and J shed 0 bases, with 5 bases lying between them. CDR3 in amino acids: CASSQERLNTEAFF. The CDR3 DNA reads TGTGCCAGCAGCCAAGAGAGGCTGAACACTGAAGCTTTCTTT.

The chain links TRBV28 to TRBJ1-1; TRBD1 matches at 7 bases. Losses at the gene ends were 6 bases for V and 5 bases for J; bases not matched to a gene: 12. CDR3 length: 15 residues. Germline V lookup: CDR1 MDHEN, CDR2 SYDVKM. CDR3 DNA: TGTGCCAGCAGCCAGGTGAGGGGGCAAAGAACTGAAGCTTTCTTT. It is translated as CASSQVRGQRTEAFF.

V usage is TRBV9 and J usage is TRBJ2-1, with TRBD1 as a possible D gene (5 bases). The ends were cut back, 1 base at V and 2 bases at J, with 10 bases in the middle. Germline CDR1 is SGDLS and CDR2 is YYNGEE. The CDR3 is 15 residues long. CDR3 residues: CASSVIQGTYNEQFF. The CDR3 DNA sequence: TGTGCCAGCAGCGTAATCCAGGGTACCTACAATGAGCAGTTCTTC.

This clone appeared a few times. This chain uses TRBV7-2 with TRBJ1-2, with 8 positions matching TRBD1. Germline V gene sequence: CDR1 SGHTA, CDR2 FQGNSA. Losses at the gene ends were 8 bases for V and 5 bases for J; bases not matched to a gene: 7. The CDR3 spans 13 residues. CDR3 coding DNA: TGTGCCAGCGGTTATCGACAGGGGTATGGCTACACCTTC. Its protein is CASGYRQGYGYTF.

This clone was found a few times. The V call is TRBV30, the J call TRBJ2-6; D gene ambiguous. The CDR3 is 15 residues long. V was pared by 3 bases and J by 2 bases, with 11 bases between. Germline-derived CDR1 and CDR2 are GTSNPN and SVGIG (reference sequence). In nucleotides, the CDR3 is TGTGCCTGGAGGATGGTAGGCGCTGGGGCCAACGTCCTGACTTTC. Translating it yields CAWRMVGAGANVLTF.

In its sample, this clone was seen once. The chain combines TRBV6-6 with TRBJ1-4; no clear D gene. V was shortened by 4 bases and J by 4 bases, with 10 bases between the two germline ends. Germline loops: CDR1 MNHNY, CDR2 SVGAGI (reference sequence). This CDR3 contains 14 residues. The CDR3 nucleotides read TGTGCCAGCAGTTGGCAGGCGCTTAATGAAAAACTGTTTTTT. This translates into CASSWQALNEKLFF.

The chain joins TRBV5-1 to TRBJ2-5, with D unclear. Per germline, CDR1 SGHRS and CDR2 YFSETQ. V lost 2 bases and J lost 2, with 4 bases in between. There are 12 residues in the CDR3. CDR3 coding DNA: TGCGCCAGCAGCTTTACGCAAGAGACCCAGTACTTC. This encodes CASSFTQETQYF.

The rearrangement links TRBV5-1 to TRBJ2-3; 15 nucleotides match TRBD2. Germline V gene lookup returns CDR1 SGHRS and CDR2 YFSETQ. The CDR3 extends over 17 amino acids. The ends lost 4 bases at V and 4 bases at J; junction bases unmatched: 7. This CDR3 reads CASSPRTSGGASDTQYF. The DNA of the CDR3 is TGCGCCAGCAGCCCCCGGACTAGCGGGGGGGCGTCAGATACGCAGTATTTT.

J is TRBJ2-7 and V is TRBV19; 9 bases align to TRBD1. Looked up from germline, CDR1 is LNHDA and CDR2 is SQIVND (reference sequence). After removal of 5 bases from V and 5 bases from J, the junction contained 13 bases not matched to a gene. CDR3 length: 16 residues. The CDR3 coding sequence is TGTGCCAGTAGTCCCGGGGGACAGGGTATCGCGAACGAGCAGTACTTC. Translating gives CASSPGGQGIANEQYF.

This chain links TRBV19 with TRBJ1-2; D is unresolved. The CDR3 covers 14 residues. The V gene lost 1 base and the J gene lost 1 base, with 7 bases spanning the gap. Germline CDR1 reads LNHDA; CDR2 reads SQIVND (reference sequence). In DNA, the CDR3 is TGTGCCAGTAGTATAGTCGCAGGTAACTATGGCTACACCTTC. Its translation: CASSIVAGNYGYTF.

The rearrangement links TRBV11-2 to TRBJ1-1, with D perhaps matching TRBD1 (6 bases). The CDR3 consists of 14 residues. The germline V and J ends were trimmed by 2 bases and 1 base, with 8 bases remaining between them. CDR1 SGHAT and CDR2 FQNNGV come from the germline V gene. DNA of the CDR3: TGTGCCAGCAGCTTAAACAGGGAGAACACTGAAGCTTTCTTT. Protein sequence: CASSLNRENTEAFF.

Concerning this clone: Compared with germline, one end of the junction differs, possibly owing to a read error. The chain uses TRBV7-7 and TRBJ1-5; D not resolved. CDR3 size: 13 residues. CDR1 is SSHAT and CDR2 is FNYEAQ in the germline V gene (reference sequence). The CDR3 nucleotides read TGTGCTAGCAGCCCCGCCGAGGGCCAGCCCCAGCATTTT. Amino acids: CASSPAEGQPQHF. Using reference TRBV7-7 and TRBJ1-5 for the parts outside the CDR3, the full variable domain is GAGVSQSPRYKVTKRGQDVTLRCDPISSHATLYWYQQALGQGPEFLTYFNYEAQPDKSGLPSDRFSAERPEGSISTLTIQRTEQRDSAMYRCASSPAEGQPQHFGDGTRLSIL.

This sequence joins TRBV5-1 and TRBJ1-4; TRBD1 aligns across 7 bases. The V and J ends lost 0 bases and 3 bases, in that order; junction bases with no gene match: 5. The CDR3 runs 16 residues. The germline gives CDR1 SGHRS, CDR2 YFSETQ. CDR3 sequence reads: CASSLGQGRANEKLFF. The CDR3 DNA follows: TGCGCCAGCAGCTTGGGACAGGGAAGGGCTAATGAAAAACTGTTTTTT.

V gene TRBV27 combines with J gene TRBJ2-7, with TRBD2 matching 9 bases. This CDR3 has 15 amino acids. Trimming took 8 bases from V and 5 from J; bases not matched to a gene: 13. Germline assignment: CDR1 MNHEY and CDR2 SMNVEV (reference sequence). CDR3 loop: CASSRPASGEDEQYF. The CDR3 DNA follows: TGTGCCAGCTCCCGACCGGCTAGCGGGGAGGACGAGCAGTACTTC.

The chain couples TRBV28 to TRBJ1-5; D not resolved. The V end was cut by 2 bases, the J end by 7 bases, with 12 bases between. The CDR3 runs 14 residues. CDR1 is MDHEN, CDR2 SYDVKM, per germline. CDR3 DNA: TGTGCCAGCAGTTTAACCCCGGGTTTACAGCCCCAGCATTTT. Protein product: CASSLTPGLQPQHF.

This clone has a count of ten or more. The V and J genes are TRBV28 and TRBJ1-5, with D maybe TRBD1 (5 bases). Trimming stripped 3 bases from V and 6 bases from J, with 12 bases between. Germline V gene sequence: CDR1 MDHEN, CDR2 SYDVKM. The CDR3 has 14 residues. The CDR3 spells CASSFGGHGQPQHF. CDR3 nucleotide sequence: TGTGCCAGCAGTTTCGGTGGACATGGTCAGCCCCAGCATTTT.

The genes are TRBV5-1 and TRBJ1-2; D gene ambiguous. CDR1 is SGHRS and CDR2 is YFSETQ in the germline V gene. The CDR3 length is 15 residues. Trimming took off 2 bases at V and 4 bases at J, with 15 bases between the two ends. The CDR3 nucleotides read TGCGCCAGCAGCTTATCAGGCGAACCATCCTATGGCTACACCTTC. Its translation: CASSLSGEPSYGYTF.

This clone was seen just once. CDR3 DNA: TGTGCCAGCAGCCAGCGGGAGGGCCGATTGGCGACGCAGTATTTT. It translates to CASSQREGRLATQYF. This chain connects TRBV6-5 to TRBJ2-3; the match to TRBD2 covers 10 bases. V lost 6 bases to trimming and J lost 9 bases; unmatched junction nucleotides: 12. This CDR3 spans 15 amino acids. Germline V CDR1 and CDR2: MNHEY, SVGAGI.